Below, 27 T cell receptor beta chains from the same sample are listed, as sequenced in a study of T cells in Graves' hyperthyroidism and ophthalmopathy. Amplified TCR beta CDR3 regions derived from RNA transcripts. The TCR CDR3 first-round RT-PCR relied on the HTBI primer set. TCRdb used MiXCR to reprocess the multiplex PCR reads, holding one entry per CDR3 protein. The sample holds approximately 720,000 distinct CDR3 sequences, about 17% seen once. Specimen: blood. The source is a woman in her 50s with Graves' hyperthyroidism that later progressed to Graves' ophthalmopathy.

This sequence joins TRBV27 and TRBJ2-1; D not resolved. CDR1 is MNHEY and CDR2 is SMNVEV in the germline V gene (reference sequence). The CDR3 extends over 13 amino acids. Deletions cut 10 bases from V and 4 bases from J, with 14 bases between. As DNA, the CDR3 is TGTGCCATCGGCGGCAGGCCGTACAATGAGCAGTTCTTC. Translated: CAIGGRPYNEQFF.

The genes are TRBV15 and TRBJ2-6; possibly TRBD1 for D (6 bases). Germline V CDR1 and CDR2: LNHNV, YYDKDF (reference sequence). V was pared by 1 base and J by 1 base, with 8 bases between. CDR3 length: 16 amino acids. This CDR3 is CATSRGTGSGANVLTF. CDR3 DNA: TGTGCCACCAGCAGAGGTACAGGGTCTGGGGCCAACGTCCTGACTTTC.

This clonotype was picked up a small number of times. The chain carries TRBV9 and TRBJ2-1; D not certain. From germline, CDR1 is SGDLS and CDR2 YYNGEE. This CDR3 comprises 14 residues. Trimming stripped 0 bases from V and 9 bases from J, with 13 bases between. This chain's CDR3 is CASSVDLGEIEQFF. The CDR3 DNA reads as TGTGCCAGCAGCGTAGACTTAGGAGAGATTGAGCAGTTCTTC.

This clonotype has more than one count but fewer than ten. The V call is TRBV5-1, the J call TRBJ2-3; 7 bases are a match to TRBD2. The V gene end was trimmed by 6 bases and the J gene end by 2 bases; junction bases not matched to a gene: 12. The CDR3 is made up of 16 amino acids. CDR1 SGHRS and CDR2 YFSETQ come from the germline V gene. In DNA, the CDR3 is TGCGCCAGCACCTCGTGGGGGGGAGAGCCCACAGATACGCAGTATTTT. Amino acid sequence: CASTSWGGEPTDTQYF.

This clonotype was counted ten times or more. The rearrangement uses TRBV20-1 and TRBJ2-1; no definite D call. The CDR3 contains 15 residues. V was cut by 1 base and J by 7 bases, with 17 bases left in between. CDR1 is DFQATT and CDR2 is SNEGSKA in the germline V gene (reference sequence). The CDR3 DNA reads as TGCAGTGCTAGAGTCCGTAAGGGTAGTGGGAATGAGCAGTTCTTC. Amino acid sequence: CSARVRKGSGNEQFF.

This clonotype showed up many times. V and J are TRBV3-1 and TRBJ2-3; 10 bases agree with TRBD1. CDR1 is LGHDT, CDR2 YNNKEL, per germline (reference sequence). The CDR3 is 17 amino acids. V lost 4 bases to trimming and J lost 8 bases; unmatched junction nucleotides: 15. CDR3 bases: TGTGCCAGCAGCCTCCCGACAGGGGGCATGATGGCCGCTACGCAGTATTTT. This codes for CASSLPTGGMMAATQYF.

This clonotype was seen ten or more times. The rearrangement joins TRBV12-3 or TRBV12-4 to TRBJ1-1; tentative D call: TRBD1 (6 bases). V was pared by 5 bases and J by 5 bases, with 15 bases between. The CDR3 spans 14 residues. The CDR3 reads CASSEQGSNTEAFF. The CDR3 DNA reads as TGTGCCAGCAGTGAACAGGGAAGTAATACTGAAGCTTTCTTT.

This clonotype was picked up a small number of times. This sequence joins TRBV9 and TRBJ1-2; the D is unclear. Germline V CDR1 and CDR2: SGDLS, YYNGEE. V lost 0 bases and J 0 bases, leaving 6 bases between the germline ends. This CDR3 has 14 residues. In DNA, the CDR3 is TGTGCCAGCAGCGTAGACGGCTCTAACTATGGCTACACCTTC. Translating gives CASSVDGSNYGYTF.

This clonotype was seen at least ten times. The genes are TRBV6-1 and TRBJ1-5, with TRBD1 matching over 7 bases. CDR3 length equals 15 residues. V lost 5 bases, J lost 5 bases, and 9 bases stayed unmatched. In germline, CDR1 is MNHNS, CDR2 SASEGT. The CDR3 nucleotides read TGTGCCAGCAGTCTCTTCCTAGACAGGGATCAGCCCCAGCATTTT. Protein: CASSLFLDRDQPQHF.

The CDR3 DNA is TGCGCCAGCAGCTTGGAACTAGCGGGGGAACGGACGCAGTATTTT. Its protein product is CASSLELAGERTQYF. The chain is built from TRBV5-1 and TRBJ2-3; 11 bases are shared with TRBD2. The CDR3 is 15 amino acids. Germline lookup yields CDR1 SGHRS and CDR2 YFSETQ. V gave up 0 bases and J gave up 9 bases; unmatched junction bases: 6.

This clonotype was found many times. V and J are TRBV20-1 and TRBJ1-1; TRBD1 might be the D (6 bases). Trimming removed 5 bases from V and 5 bases from J, with 15 bases in between. Germline V CDR1 and CDR2: DFQATT, SNEGSKA (reference sequence). This CDR3 is built from 13 residues. This chain's CDR3 is CSAYPGHRTEAFF. CDR3 coding DNA: TGCAGTGCTTATCCGGGACACCGGACTGAAGCTTTCTTT.

This clonotype was seen at least ten times. The chain carries TRBV20-1 and TRBJ2-1; TRBD2 matches at 16 bases. The CDR3 covers 18 residues. CDR1 and CDR2 from the germline V gene are DFQATT and SNEGSKA (reference sequence). Trimming at V came to 1 base and at J to 4 bases, leaving 7 bases not matched to a gene. Here the CDR3 reads CSARGGTSGGAVYNEQFF. CDR3 nucleotide sequence: TGCAGTGCTAGAGGGGGGACTAGCGGGGGGGCCGTTTACAATGAGCAGTTCTTC.

The chain carries TRBV6-1 and TRBJ2-3, with 8 nucleotides matching TRBD1. Germline CDR1 and CDR2: MNHNS and SASEGT. CDR3 size: 17 residues. Germline trimming cut 6 bases from V and 1 base from J; bases unmatched to any gene: 12. The CDR3: CASSLDLDRAGTDTQYF. For the CDR3, the DNA is TGTGCCAGCAGCCTCGATTTGGACAGGGCTGGCACAGATACGCAGTATTTT.

The chain joins TRBV10-3 to TRBJ2-1; 10 bases are shared with TRBD2. Germline CDR1 and CDR2: ENHRY and SYGVKD. The J segment lost 3 bases and the V segment lost 7 bases, leaving 6 bases of the junction unmatched. The length of the CDR3 is 15 residues. DNA of the CDR3: TGTGCCATCACCAGGACTAGCGGCATCTACAATGAGCAGTTCTTC. Translation: CAITRTSGIYNEQFF.

This clonotype was recorded many times. The chain uses TRBV6-1 and TRBJ1-2, with 7 bases fitting TRBD1. Per germline, CDR1 MNHNS and CDR2 SASEGT. Germline trimming cut 8 bases from V and 0 bases from J; bases unmatched to any gene: 18. The CDR3 is 18 residues long. The CDR3 protein is CASFSIDRVLKANYGYTF. CDR3 bases: TGTGCCAGCTTCTCCATCGACAGGGTACTTAAGGCTAACTATGGCTACACCTTC.

V is TRBV7-6 and J is TRBJ2-5; tentative D call: TRBD2 (6 bases). CDR3 size: 14 residues. The germline gives CDR1 SGHVS, CDR2 FNYEAQ. With 4 bases removed from V and 6 bases from J, the gap between germline ends came to 15 bases. The CDR3 coding sequence is TGTGCCAGCAGCTCTCTCCGGGAGCGGCAGACCCAGTACTTC. This codes for CASSSLRERQTQYF.

This clonotype was recorded at least ten times. The chain carries TRBV11-2 and TRBJ2-4; no definite D call. CDR1 is SGHAT and CDR2 is FQNNGV in the germline V gene. The V end lost 1 base, the J end lost 11 bases, and 12 bases lay between the germline ends. The CDR3 extends over 13 amino acids. The CDR3, as DNA: TGTGCCAGCAGCTTAGCGCTAGGAAGCGTTCAGTACTTC. Translation gives CASSLALGSVQYF.

This clonotype was seen many times. This chain links TRBV7-3 with TRBJ2-1, with D possibly TRBD1 on 6 matching bases. CDR3 length: 15 residues. Germline CDR1 is SGHTA and CDR2 is FQGTGA. With 6 bases removed from V and 6 bases from J, the gap between germline ends came to 18 bases. CDR3 region: CASSPRQVGGNEQFF. CDR3 nucleotide sequence: TGTGCCAGCAGTCCCCGACAGGTAGGAGGCAATGAGCAGTTCTTC.

V usage is TRBV5-1 and J usage is TRBJ2-2; tentative D call: TRBD2 (6 bases). Trimming took 7 bases from V and 0 from J, leaving 16 bases between them. Germline V gene lookup returns CDR1 SGHRS and CDR2 YFSETQ. This CDR3 region has 16 residues. In nucleotides, the CDR3 is TGCGCCAGCTGCCGAGGAGGGCCAGCGAACACCGGGGAGCTGTTTTTT. It encodes CASCRGGPANTGELFF.

J is TRBJ2-3 and V is TRBV7-2; D is possibly TRBD2 (5 bases). V was trimmed by 4 bases and J by 8 bases, leaving 19 bases between them. The CDR3 is 15 residues long. Germline CDR1 is SGHTA and CDR2 is FQGNSA. The CDR3 DNA reads TGTGCCAGCAGCTCTCCGACCCTAGCAGTCGGTACGCAGTATTTT. The encoded protein is CASSSPTLAVGTQYF.

The CDR3 is CSVETVTSSYEQYF. CDR3 in DNA: TGCAGCGTGGAAACGGTTACCAGCTCCTACGAGCAGTACTTC. The rearrangement links TRBV29-1 to TRBJ2-7; D unresolved. Germline CDR1 SQVTM, CDR2 ANQGSEA. The CDR3 is made up of 14 amino acids. V lost 6 bases and J 0 bases, leaving 15 bases between the germline ends.

This clonotype has ten or more counts. The rearrangement links TRBV12-3 or TRBV12-4 to TRBJ1-2; the match to TRBD1 covers 7 bases. CDR3 length: 15 residues. The J segment lost 7 bases and the V segment lost 4 bases, leaving 12 bases of the junction unmatched. As DNA, the CDR3 is TGTGCCAGCAGTTCCTACAGGGGAGAGTTGACTGGCTACACCTTC. It encodes CASSSYRGELTGYTF.

On this clonotype: The junction departs from germline at one end; a sequencing error may be responsible. The chain recombines TRBV9 with TRBJ2-1; D remains unclear. CDR1 and CDR2 from the germline V gene are SGDLS and YYNGEE. The CDR3 sequence is 15 residues long. The CDR3 sequence is CASSVDPSSYSEQFF. DNA for the CDR3: TGTGCCAGCAGCGTAGACCCGAGCTCTTACAGTGAGCAGTTCTTC.

There are many counts of this clonotype. The chain recombines TRBV11-2 with TRBJ2-5, with TRBD2 identical over 14 bases. The J segment lost 3 bases and the V segment lost 5 bases, leaving 5 bases of the junction unmatched. Germline CDR1 reads SGHAT; CDR2 reads FQNNGV. This CDR3 comprises 16 residues. DNA for the CDR3: TGTGCCAGCAGCCCCGAGGGACTAGCGGGGGAAGAGACCCAGTACTTC. This sequence encodes CASSPEGLAGEETQYF. Full variable domain (remainder filled in from reference TRBV11-2 and TRBJ2-5): EAGVAQSPRYKIIEKRQSVAFWCNPISGHATLYWYQQILGQGPKLLIQFQNNGVVDDSQLPKDRFSAERLKGVDSTLKIQPAKLEDSAVYLCASSPEGLAGEETQYFGPGTRLLVL.

This clonotype was counted at least ten times. V usage is TRBV3-1 and J usage is TRBJ1-6; D is undetermined. The germline V gene has CDR1 LGHDT and CDR2 YNNKEL (reference sequence). Trimming shortened V by 1 base and J by 9 bases, and 10 bases separated the two germline ends. CDR3 size: 14 residues. CDR3 loop: CASSQVGFGSPLHF. The CDR3 DNA reads as TGTGCCAGCAGCCAAGTGGGTTTCGGTTCACCCCTCCACTTT.

The chain carries TRBV6-2 or TRBV6-3 and TRBJ1-2, with D possibly being TRBD1 (5 bases). The CDR3 runs 15 residues. Per the germline V gene, CDR1 is MNHEY and CDR2 is SVGEGT. Trimming shortened V by 10 bases and J by 0 bases, and 18 bases separated the two germline ends. The CDR3 spells CATHSPGVPNYGYTF. CDR3 DNA sequence: TGTGCCACCCACAGTCCGGGGGTGCCTAACTATGGCTACACCTTC.

This clonotype has just a few counts. The chain is built from TRBV18 and TRBJ2-1, with D possibly being TRBD1 or TRBD2 (5 bases each). Germline V CDR1 and CDR2: KGHSH, LQKENI. The V and J ends lost 1 base and 9 bases respectively, with 7 bases between them. This CDR3 has 12 amino acids. Here the CDR3 reads CASSPQGTEQFF. In DNA, the CDR3 is TGTGCCAGCTCACCACAGGGGACTGAGCAGTTCTTC.